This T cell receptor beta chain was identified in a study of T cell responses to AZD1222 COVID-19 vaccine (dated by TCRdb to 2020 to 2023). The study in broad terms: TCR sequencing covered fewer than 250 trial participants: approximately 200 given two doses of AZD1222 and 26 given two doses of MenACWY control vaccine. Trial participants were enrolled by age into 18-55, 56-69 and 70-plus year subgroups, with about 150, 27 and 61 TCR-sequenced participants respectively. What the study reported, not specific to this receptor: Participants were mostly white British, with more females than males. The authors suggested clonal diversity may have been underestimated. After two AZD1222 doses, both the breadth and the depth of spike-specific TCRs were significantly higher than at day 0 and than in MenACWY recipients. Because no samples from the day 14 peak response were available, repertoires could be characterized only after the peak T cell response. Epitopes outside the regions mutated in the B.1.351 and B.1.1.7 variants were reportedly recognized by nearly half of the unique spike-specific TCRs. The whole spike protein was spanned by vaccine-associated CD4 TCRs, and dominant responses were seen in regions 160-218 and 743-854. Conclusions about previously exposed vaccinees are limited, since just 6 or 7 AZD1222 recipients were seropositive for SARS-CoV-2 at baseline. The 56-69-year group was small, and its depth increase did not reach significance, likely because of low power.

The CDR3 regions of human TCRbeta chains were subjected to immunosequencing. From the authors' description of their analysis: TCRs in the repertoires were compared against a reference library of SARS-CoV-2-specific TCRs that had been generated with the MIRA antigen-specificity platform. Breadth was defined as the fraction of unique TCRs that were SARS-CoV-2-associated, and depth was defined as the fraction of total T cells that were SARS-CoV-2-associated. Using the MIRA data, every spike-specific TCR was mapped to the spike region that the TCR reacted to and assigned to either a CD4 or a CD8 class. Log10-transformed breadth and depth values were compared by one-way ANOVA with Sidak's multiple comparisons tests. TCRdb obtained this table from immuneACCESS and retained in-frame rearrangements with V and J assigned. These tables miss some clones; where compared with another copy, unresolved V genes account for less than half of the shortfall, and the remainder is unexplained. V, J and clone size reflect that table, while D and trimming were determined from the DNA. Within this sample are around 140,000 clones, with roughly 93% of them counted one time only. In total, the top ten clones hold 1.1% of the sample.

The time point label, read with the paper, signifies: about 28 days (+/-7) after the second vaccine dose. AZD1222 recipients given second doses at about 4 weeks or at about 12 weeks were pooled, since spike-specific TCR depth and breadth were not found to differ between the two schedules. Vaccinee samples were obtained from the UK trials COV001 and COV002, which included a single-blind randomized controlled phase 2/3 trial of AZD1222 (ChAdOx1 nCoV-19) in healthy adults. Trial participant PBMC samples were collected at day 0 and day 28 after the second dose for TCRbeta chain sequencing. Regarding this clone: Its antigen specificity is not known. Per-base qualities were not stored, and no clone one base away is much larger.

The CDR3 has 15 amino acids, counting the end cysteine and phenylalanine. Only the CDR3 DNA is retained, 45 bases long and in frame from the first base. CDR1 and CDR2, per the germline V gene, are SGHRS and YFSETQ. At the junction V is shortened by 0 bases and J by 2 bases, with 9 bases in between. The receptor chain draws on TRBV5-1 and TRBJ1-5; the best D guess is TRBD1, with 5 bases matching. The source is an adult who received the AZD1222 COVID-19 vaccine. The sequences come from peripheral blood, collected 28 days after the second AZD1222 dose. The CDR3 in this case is CASSLVAGGNQPQHF. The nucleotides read TGCGCCAGCAGCTTGGTAGCGGGGGGCAATCAGCCCCAGCATTTT.